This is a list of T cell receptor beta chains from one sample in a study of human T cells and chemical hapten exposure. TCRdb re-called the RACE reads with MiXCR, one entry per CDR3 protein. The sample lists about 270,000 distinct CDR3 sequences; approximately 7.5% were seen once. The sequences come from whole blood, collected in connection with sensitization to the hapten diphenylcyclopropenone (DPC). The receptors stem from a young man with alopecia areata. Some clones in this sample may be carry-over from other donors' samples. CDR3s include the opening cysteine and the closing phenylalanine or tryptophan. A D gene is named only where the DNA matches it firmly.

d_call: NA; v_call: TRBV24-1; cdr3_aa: CATSQDGGSNQPQHF
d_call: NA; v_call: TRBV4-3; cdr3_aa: CASSQLRGPSYEQYF
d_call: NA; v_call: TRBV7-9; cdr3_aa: CASSSARGTEAFF
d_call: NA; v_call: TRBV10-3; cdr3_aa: CAISGSGSYMNTEAFF
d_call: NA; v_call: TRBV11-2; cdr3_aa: CASSPGRLRNTIYF
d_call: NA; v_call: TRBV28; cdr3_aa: CASSPSGTPLNQPQHF
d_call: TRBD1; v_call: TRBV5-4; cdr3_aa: CASSLAYGDRGNTGELFF
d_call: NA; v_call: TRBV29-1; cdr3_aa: CSVEDLQENIQYF
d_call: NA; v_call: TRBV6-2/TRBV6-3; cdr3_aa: CASSYGGSHYGYTF
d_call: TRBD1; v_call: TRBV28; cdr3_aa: CASSPRRDRGTEAFF
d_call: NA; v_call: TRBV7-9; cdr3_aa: CASSLKQTRYNEQFF
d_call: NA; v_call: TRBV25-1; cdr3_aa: CASSASRTARELFF
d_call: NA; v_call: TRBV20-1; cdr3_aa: CSARDLGANYGYTF
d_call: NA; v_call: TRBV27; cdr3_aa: CASRKSGGGTDTQYF
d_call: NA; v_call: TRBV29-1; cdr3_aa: CSDLSPDAYEQYF
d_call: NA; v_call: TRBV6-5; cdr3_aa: CASRPDSLSSYNEQFF
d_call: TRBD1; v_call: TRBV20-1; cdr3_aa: CSANGLHRDRPFWAGNQPQHF
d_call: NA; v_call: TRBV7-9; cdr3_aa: CASSDPEARGEKLFF
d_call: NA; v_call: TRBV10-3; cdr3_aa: CAISESPRTSYEQYF
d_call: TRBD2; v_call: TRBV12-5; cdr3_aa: CASGIALLAGAYNEQFF
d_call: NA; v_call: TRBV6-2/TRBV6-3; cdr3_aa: CASSYSRTPSGANVLTF
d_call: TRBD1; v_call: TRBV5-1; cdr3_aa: CASSRMTGANTGELFF
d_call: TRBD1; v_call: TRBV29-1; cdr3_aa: CSADSDRGTEAFF
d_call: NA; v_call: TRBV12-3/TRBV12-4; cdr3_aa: CASSLRPEGALAKNIQYF
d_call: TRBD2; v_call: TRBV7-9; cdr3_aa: CASSIGLAGSTDTQYF
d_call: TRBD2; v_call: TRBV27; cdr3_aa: CASSLSRDLAGADTQYF
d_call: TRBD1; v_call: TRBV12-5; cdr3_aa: CASGPGGDNQPQHF
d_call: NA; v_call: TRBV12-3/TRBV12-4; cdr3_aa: CASSFFLEDTQYF
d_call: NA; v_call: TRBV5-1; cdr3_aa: CANRIWDGDHEQYF
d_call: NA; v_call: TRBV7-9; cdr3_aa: CASQRGVSGTYEQYF
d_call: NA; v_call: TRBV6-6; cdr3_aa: CASSLTGNPFNGYTF
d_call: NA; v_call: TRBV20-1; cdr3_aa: CSAREPRRTGELFF
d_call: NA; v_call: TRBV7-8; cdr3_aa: CASSSRNTASYGYTF
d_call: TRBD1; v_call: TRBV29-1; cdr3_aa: CSVDKGQGAYEQYF
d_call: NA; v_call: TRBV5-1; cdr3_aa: CASSLDGGYQETQYF
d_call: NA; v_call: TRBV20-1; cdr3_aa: CSARDNRAEAFF
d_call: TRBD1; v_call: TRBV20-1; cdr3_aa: CSAEPGDRTSPLHF
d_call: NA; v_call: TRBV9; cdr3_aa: CASSRLWNTGELFF
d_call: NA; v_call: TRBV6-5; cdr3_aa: CASSYSRTGSEKLFF
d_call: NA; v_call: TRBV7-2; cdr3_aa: CASSPTGGGHQPQHF
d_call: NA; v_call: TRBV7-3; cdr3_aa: CASSLQPSPNGYTF
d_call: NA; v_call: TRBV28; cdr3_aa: CASNLGGVTNTEAFF
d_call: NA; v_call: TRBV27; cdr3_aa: CASTPAFRLGPAEQFF
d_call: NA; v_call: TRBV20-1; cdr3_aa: CSARDRGYGYTF
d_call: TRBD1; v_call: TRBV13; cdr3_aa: CASSGTGSISYEQYF
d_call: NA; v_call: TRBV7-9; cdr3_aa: CASSFKQGGTEAFF
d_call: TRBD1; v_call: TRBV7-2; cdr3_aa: CASIAGGTGSYNEQFF
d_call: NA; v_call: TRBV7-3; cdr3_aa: CASSLDGETLNEQFF
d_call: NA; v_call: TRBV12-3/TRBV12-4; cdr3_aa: CASSLARASGYTF
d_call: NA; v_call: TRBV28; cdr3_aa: CASSPNFRDWRGLYF
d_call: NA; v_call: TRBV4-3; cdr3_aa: CASSQGPSQTPYNEQFF
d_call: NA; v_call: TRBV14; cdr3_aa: CASSIDSRNTGELFF
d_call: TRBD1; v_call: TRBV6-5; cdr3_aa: CASWTGETQYF
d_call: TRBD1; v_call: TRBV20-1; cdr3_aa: CSAPGQGSTGANVLTF
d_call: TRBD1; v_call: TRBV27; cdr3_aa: CASSPLGQGRTNYGYTF